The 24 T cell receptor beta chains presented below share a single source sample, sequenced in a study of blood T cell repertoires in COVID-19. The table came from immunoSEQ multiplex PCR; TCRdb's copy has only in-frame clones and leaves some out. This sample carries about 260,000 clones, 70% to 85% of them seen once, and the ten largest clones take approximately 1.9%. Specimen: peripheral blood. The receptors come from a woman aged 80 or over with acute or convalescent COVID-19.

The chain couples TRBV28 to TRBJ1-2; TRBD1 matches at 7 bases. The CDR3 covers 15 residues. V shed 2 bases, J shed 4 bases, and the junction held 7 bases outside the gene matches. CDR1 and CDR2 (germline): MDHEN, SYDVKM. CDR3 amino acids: CASSLARQGGYGYTF. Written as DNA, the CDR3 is TGTGCCAGCAGTTTAGCACGCCAGGGGGGCTATGGCTACACCTTC.

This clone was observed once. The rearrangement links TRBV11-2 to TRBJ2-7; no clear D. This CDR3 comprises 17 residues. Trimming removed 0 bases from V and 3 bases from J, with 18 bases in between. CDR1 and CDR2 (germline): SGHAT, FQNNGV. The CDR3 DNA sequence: TGTGCCAGCAGCTTAGAAACACCAGTGGCGGCCGGCTACGAGCAGTACTTC. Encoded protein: CASSLETPVAAGYEQYF. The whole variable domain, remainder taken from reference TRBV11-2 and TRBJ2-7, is EAGVAQSPRYKIIEKRQSVAFWCNPISGHATLYWYQQILGQGPKLLIQFQNNGVVDDSQLPKDRFSAERLKGVDSTLKIQPAKLEDSAVYLCASSLETPVAAGYEQYFGPGTRLTVT.

The DNA for the CDR3 is TGTGCCAGAACGGGACAGATATTTACAACTAATGAAAAACTGTTTTTT. It encodes CARTGQIFTTNEKLFF. The gene calls are TRBV6-4 and TRBJ1-4; 7 bases fit TRBD1. With 9 bases clipped from V and 0 bases from J, the junction kept 10 bases outside the gene matches. The CDR3 covers 16 residues. The germline V gene encodes CDR1 MRHNA and CDR2 SNTAGT.

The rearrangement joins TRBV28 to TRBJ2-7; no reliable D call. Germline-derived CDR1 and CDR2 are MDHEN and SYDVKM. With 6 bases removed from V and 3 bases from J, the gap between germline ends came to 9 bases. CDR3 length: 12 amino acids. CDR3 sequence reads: CASSLTDYEQYF. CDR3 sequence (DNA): TGTGCCAGCAGCCTAACCGACTACGAGCAGTACTTC.

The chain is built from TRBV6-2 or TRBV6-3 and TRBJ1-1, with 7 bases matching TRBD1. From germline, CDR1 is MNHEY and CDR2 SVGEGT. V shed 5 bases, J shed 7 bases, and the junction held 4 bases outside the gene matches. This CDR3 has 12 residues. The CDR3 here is CASSVQGYEAFF. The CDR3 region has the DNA TGTGCCAGCAGTGTACAGGGGTATGAAGCTTTCTTT.

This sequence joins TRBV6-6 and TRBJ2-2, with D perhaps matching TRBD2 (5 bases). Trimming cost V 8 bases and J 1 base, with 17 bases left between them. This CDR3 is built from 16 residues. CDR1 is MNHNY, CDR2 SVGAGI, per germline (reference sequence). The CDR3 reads CASEGAARKNTGELFF. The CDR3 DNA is TGTGCCAGCGAGGGTGCCGCCAGAAAGAACACCGGGGAGCTGTTTTTT.

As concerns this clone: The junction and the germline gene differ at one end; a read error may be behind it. CDR3 loop: CTSSVVGSGINPSSTDTQYF. CDR3 coding DNA: TGTACCAGCAGCGTAGTGGGTAGCGGAATCAACCCCTCTAGCACAGATACGCAGTATTTT. The gene calls are TRBV9 and TRBJ2-3; D may be TRBD2 (6 bases). CDR3 length equals 20 residues. From germline, CDR1 is SGDLS and CDR2 YYNGEE.

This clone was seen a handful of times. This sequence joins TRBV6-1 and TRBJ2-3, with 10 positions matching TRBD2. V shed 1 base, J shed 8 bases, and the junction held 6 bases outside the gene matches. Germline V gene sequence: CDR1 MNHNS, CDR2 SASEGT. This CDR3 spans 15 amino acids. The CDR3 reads CASSEVSSGGSTQYF. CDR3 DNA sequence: TGTGCCAGCAGTGAAGTGTCTAGCGGGGGTTCTACGCAGTATTTT.

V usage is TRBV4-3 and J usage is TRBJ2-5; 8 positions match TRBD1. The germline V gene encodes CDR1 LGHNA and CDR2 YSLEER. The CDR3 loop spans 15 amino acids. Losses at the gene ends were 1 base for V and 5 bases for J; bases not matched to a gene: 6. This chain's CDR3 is CASSQGTGMEETQYF. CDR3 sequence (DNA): TGCGCCAGCAGCCAAGGGACAGGGATGGAGGAGACCCAGTACTTC.

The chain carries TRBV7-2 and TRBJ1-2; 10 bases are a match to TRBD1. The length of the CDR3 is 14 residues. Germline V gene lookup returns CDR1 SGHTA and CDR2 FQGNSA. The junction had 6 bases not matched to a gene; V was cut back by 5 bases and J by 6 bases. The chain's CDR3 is CASSARQGADGYTF. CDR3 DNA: TGTGCCAGCAGCGCCCGACAGGGGGCAGATGGCTACACCTTC. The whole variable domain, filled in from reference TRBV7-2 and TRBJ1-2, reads GAGVSQSPSNKVTEKGKDVELRCDPISGHTALYWYRQSLGQGLEFLIYFQGNSAPDKSGLPSDRFSAERTGGSVSTLTIQRTQQEDSAVYLCASSARQGADGYTFGSGTRLTVV.

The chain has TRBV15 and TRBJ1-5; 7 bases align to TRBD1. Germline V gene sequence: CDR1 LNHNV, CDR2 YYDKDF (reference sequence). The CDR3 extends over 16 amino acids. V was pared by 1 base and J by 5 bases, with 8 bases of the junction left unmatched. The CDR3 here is CATSRATGRGDQPQHF. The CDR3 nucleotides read TGTGCCACCAGCAGAGCGACAGGGAGAGGGGATCAGCCCCAGCATTTT.

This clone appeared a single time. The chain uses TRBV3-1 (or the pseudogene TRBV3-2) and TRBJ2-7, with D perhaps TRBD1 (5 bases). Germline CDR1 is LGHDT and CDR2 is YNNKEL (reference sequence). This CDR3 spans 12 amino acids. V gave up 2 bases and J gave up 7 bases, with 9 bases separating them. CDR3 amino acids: CASSQSAGEQYF. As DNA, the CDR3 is TGTGCCAGCAGCCAATCCGCAGGGGAGCAGTACTTC.

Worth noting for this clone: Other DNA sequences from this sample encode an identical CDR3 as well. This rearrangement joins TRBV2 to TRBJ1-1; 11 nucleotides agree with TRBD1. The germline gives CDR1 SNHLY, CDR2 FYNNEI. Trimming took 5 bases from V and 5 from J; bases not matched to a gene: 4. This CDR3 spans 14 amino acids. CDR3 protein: CASSPRDRGTEAFF. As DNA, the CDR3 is TGTGCCAGCAGTCCACGGGACAGGGGGACTGAAGCTTTCTTT.

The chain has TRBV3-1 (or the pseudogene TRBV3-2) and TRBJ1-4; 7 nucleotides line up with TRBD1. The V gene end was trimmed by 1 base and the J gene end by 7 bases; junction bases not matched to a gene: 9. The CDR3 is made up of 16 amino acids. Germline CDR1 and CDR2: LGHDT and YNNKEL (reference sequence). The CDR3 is CASSQARGQASEKLFF. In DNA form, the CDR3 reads TGTGCCAGCAGCCAAGCGAGGGGGCAGGCGAGTGAAAAACTGTTTTTT.

The CDR3 sequence: CASSRGQYGYTF. The CDR3 nucleotides read TGCGCCAGCAGCCGTGGACAGTATGGCTACACCTTC. The chain is built from TRBV4-3 and TRBJ1-2, with TRBD1 as a possible D gene (6 bases). V lost 4 bases, J lost 5 bases, and 8 bases lay in between. CDR1 and CDR2 (germline): LGHNA, YSLEER. The CDR3 runs 12 residues.

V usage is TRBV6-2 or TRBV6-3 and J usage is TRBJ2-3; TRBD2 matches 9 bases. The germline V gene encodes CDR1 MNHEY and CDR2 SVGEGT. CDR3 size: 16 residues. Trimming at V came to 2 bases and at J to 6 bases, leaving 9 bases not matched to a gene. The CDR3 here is CASSYGAGGPVDTQYF. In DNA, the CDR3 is TGTGCCAGCAGTTACGGCGCGGGAGGGCCCGTGGATACGCAGTATTTT.

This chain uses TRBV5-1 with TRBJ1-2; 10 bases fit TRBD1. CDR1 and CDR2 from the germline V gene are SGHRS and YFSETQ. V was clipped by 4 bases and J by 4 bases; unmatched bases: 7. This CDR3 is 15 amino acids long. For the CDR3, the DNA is TGCGCCAGCAGCGCGCAGACAGGGGGCGTCTATGGCTACACCTTC. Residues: CASSAQTGGVYGYTF.

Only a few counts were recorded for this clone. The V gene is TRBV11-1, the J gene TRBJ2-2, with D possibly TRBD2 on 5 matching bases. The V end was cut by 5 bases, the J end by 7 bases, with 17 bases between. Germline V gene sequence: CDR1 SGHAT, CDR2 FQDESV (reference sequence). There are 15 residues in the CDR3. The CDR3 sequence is CASSPKKIGNGELFF. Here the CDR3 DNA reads TGTGCCAGCAGCCCCAAGAAAATCGGGAACGGGGAGCTGTTTTTT. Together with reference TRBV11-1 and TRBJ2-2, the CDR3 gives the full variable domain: EAEVAQSPRYKITEKSQAVAFWCDPISGHATLYWYRQILGQGPELLVQFQDESVVDDSQLPKDRFSAERLKGVDSTLKIQPAELGDSAMYLCASSPKKIGNGELFFGEGSRLTVL.

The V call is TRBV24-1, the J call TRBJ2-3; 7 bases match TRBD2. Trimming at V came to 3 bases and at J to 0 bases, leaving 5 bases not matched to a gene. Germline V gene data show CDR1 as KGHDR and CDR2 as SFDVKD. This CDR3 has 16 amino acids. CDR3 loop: CATSDNRDYSTDTQYF. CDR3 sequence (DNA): TGTGCCACCAGTGATAACCGGGACTATAGCACAGATACGCAGTATTTT.

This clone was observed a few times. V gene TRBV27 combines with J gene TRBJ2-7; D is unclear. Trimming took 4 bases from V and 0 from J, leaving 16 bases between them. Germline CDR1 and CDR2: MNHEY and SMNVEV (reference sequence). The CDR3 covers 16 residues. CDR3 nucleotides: TGTGCCAGCAGTTCCTTTTTCAGGTCCAGCTCCTACGAGCAGTACTTC. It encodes CASSSFFRSSSYEQYF.

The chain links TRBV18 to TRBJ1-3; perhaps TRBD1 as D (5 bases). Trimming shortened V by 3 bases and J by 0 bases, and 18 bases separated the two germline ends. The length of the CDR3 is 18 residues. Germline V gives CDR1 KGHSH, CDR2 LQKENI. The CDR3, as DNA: TGTGCCAGCTCACCGGCAGGGAATAGCCTCCACTCTGGAAACACCATATATTTT. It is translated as CASSPAGNSLHSGNTIYF.

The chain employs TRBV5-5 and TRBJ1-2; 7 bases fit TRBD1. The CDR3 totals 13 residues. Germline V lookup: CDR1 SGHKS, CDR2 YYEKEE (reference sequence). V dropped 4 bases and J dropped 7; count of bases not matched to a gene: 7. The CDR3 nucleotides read TGTGCCAGCAGCACAGACAGGGTTGCTGGCTACACCTTC. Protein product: CASSTDRVAGYTF.

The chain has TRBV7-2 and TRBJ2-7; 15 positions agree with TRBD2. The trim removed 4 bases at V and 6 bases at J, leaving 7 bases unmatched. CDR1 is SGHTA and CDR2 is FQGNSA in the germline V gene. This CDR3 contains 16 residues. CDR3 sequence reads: CASSSPGLAGGGEQYF. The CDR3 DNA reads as TGTGCCAGCAGCTCACCGGGACTAGCGGGAGGTGGCGAGCAGTACTTC.

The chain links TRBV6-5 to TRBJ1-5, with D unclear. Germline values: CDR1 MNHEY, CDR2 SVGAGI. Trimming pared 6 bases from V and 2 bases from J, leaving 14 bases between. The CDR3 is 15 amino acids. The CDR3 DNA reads TGTGCCAGCAGACCGACTCCGAGGGGCAATCAGCCCCAGCATTTT. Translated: CASRPTPRGNQPQHF.